Listed here is a single T cell receptor (beta chain). Its antigen target is currently unknown. There are no base qualities to consult, and no much larger clone falls within one base. The immunoSEQ Assay, a bias-controlled multiplex PCR, was used to amplify TCRbeta CDR3 regions from genomic DNA. The original pipeline was this. The number of nucleated cells in each sample was estimated by amplification of reference gene primers within the assay. To quantify the absolute abundance of each unique TCRbeta CDR3 rearrangement, sequence reads were collapsed and filtered. For each sample, productive Simpson clonality was calculated as the square root of Simpson's diversity index across productive rearrangements. In TCRdb, the immuneACCESS table is reduced to in-frame sequences with V and J assigned. These tables do not hold every clone; where another copy was compared, an unresolved V gene accounts for under half, and the others remain unexplained. V and J calls and clone size are as listed in that table; D and trimming were resolved from the DNA. The sample has hundreds of thousands of clones on record, just over 85% of them singletons. The ten largest clones represent roughly a sixth of the sample.

Participants in the prospective study were aged roughly 18 to 89 years, lived in under 30 United States geographic areas, and enrolled through a virtual design. To assign participants to cohorts, the prospective study relied on clinical history that participants themselves reported in a screening survey and a study questionnaire. Recovered participants in ImmuneRACE Cohort 3 were defined by two consecutive negative NP/OP PCR tests, clearance by a healthcare professional, or resolution of symptoms. In the prospective study, whole blood, serum and a nasopharyngeal or oropharyngeal swab were collected from each participant by mobile phlebotomists. Participants in the prospective study had the option to provide additional blood draws and questionnaires over an approximately 2-month period. Prospective study blood samples were shipped either frozen or at room temperature before DNA extraction. The sample comes from a study of blood T cell repertoires in COVID-19 (TCRdb year 2020). Looking at the study overall: The collaborator samples originated in the United States, Italy and Spain and spanned the acute and convalescent phases of COVID-19. The prospective study material was composed of cDNA or gDNA derived from T cells, B-cell-depleted T cells, or PBMCs. HLA class I and class II types, where available, came from metadata supplied by the sample provider rather than from assay-based typing. Subjects who had been exposed to COVID-19, were actively infected with it, or had recovered from it provided the deeply sampled blood TCRbeta repertoires that made up the dataset. The samples were drawn from the first 160 participants of the ongoing ImmuneRACE study and from 950 to 1,500 subjects provided by 6 global collaborators. A freely available public database, intended as a resource for researchers studying the immune response to SARS-CoV-2, is where the repertoires were released. A de-identified subject ID, COVID-19 status, age in years and sex were almost always included in the sample metadata.

The CDR3 spans 16 residues, from the cysteine through the phenylalanine. Just CDR3 DNA is preserved here, 48 bases in frame from base 1. In the germline V gene (reference sequence), CDR1 corresponds to SGHKS and CDR2 to YYEKEE. At the junction V is shortened by 0 bases and J by 1 base, with 13 bases in between. Overall study results and their limits: The quantity of clinical and demographic metadata differed by source and by participant and was supplied without curation.

The rearranged chain carries TRBV5-5 and TRBJ1-1, with no D gene named confidently. Specimen: PBMCs or T cells enriched from blood (not recorded which). The clonotype was recovered from a young man who had recovered from COVID-19. The nucleotide sequence reads as follows: TGTGCCAGCAGCTTGGATTTGGGCCAAGGGAACACTGAAGCTTTCTTT. Translation gives CASSLDLGQGNTEAFF.